This note documents a single T cell receptor beta chain sequence. This clone was seen only a few times. Its specific antigen is unknown. Base qualities are not recorded, but no much larger clone differs from it by a single base. All of the isolated RNA was reverse transcribed with the High Capacity cDNA Reverse Transcription Kit, so expressed TCRB transcripts were sequenced. Survey-depth immunoSEQ sequencing was performed on stem cell-like memory T cell samples, with an average of roughly 1 million total reads per sample. Sorted cells were lysed in RLT buffer, and RNA was extracted using DNase-treated RNeasy Micro or Mini kits according to cell number. Each cell subset was processed on its own to prevent cross-contamination, while patient and healthy donor samples were processed together. The immunoSEQ multiplex PCR was used to amplify TCRB sequences from cDNA, yielding 87-bp fragments that span the CDR3 region. Sequencing of the amplicons was done on the Illumina HiSeq platform. The authors' analysis ran thus. PCR bias was computationally corrected using synthetic template baselines, reads within Hamming distance 2 were collapsed, and singletons that could not be merged were discarded. Reads were aligned to IMGT to assign V, D and J genes, CDR3 length, and insertions or deletions at six rearrangement sites. Within each subset, clonotype counts were normalized to sorted cell number, and only after that were true diversity and Gini coefficients computed with the tcR R package. The overlap coefficient, calculated on TCRB nucleotide sequences, was used to quantify repertoire sharing. TCRdb mirrors the immuneACCESS table, restricted to in-frame sequences. Some clones are absent from its copies; in checked studies, under half trace to an unresolved V gene, and the reason for the others is unknown. That table supplies the V and J calls and clone size; D and trimming were determined from the DNA. This sample lists some 100,000 clones; roughly 43% were detected once. Roughly 0.059% of the sample comes from the top ten.

From the germline V gene (reference sequence), CDR1 is SEHNR and CDR2 is FQNEAQ. The CDR3 numbers 17 residues from cysteine through phenylalanine. The DNA shown is the 51-base CDR3, in frame from base 1. Compared with germline, V lacks 4 bases and J lacks 4 bases; bases without a gene match: 12. The sample comes from a study of beta chain features in type 1 diabetes (dated by TCRdb to 2016 to 2019). At the level of the whole study: Mean age, gender distribution, total cell number and subset yield did not differ between patients and healthy donors. A total of 85 million to 110 million sorted cells were examined across all samples, and RNA yield correlated strongly with the number of cells per subset. In the study, recently diagnosed type 1 diabetes patients and matched healthy donors were compared on the TCRB repertoires of their sorted circulating CD4+ T cell subsets. Regulatory and stem cell-like memory subsets were isolated from only 8 patients and about 8 healthy donors, whereas naive and central memory subsets came from all 28 donors.

Each donor gave one peripheral blood draw, roughly 110 mL on average, collected into heparinised tubes. A BD FACSAria II and a panel including CD45RO, CCR7, CD25, CD127, CD95 and CD27 were used to sort naive, central memory, regulatory and stem cell-like memory CD4+ T cells. A purity above 98% was achieved for all sorted populations. Right away, PBMCs were isolated by Lymphoprep density gradient centrifugation and were stained directly, with no culture step. To minimize batch effects, samples were stained and sorted in pairs, one healthy donor with one patient per experiment. Results and caveats for the whole study, not just this receptor: Type 1 diabetes patients showed a moderate but significant shortening of TCRB CDR3 length in all four CD4+ subsets. HLA sub-analyses involved small numbers of individuals, so any influence of HLA type on TCRB rearrangement remained unresolved. Because cDNA rather than genomic DNA was sequenced, highly expressing activated cells could have been over-represented, although no difference in activation and CD3 levels was found between groups. Shorter templates might be favored by PCR, yet because patient and control samples were amplified and corrected together, any such skew would affect both groups equally. At VDJ recombination sites, patients with type 1 diabetes made fewer insertions and deleted more nucleotides, a pattern implying thymic rearrangement abnormalities. The naive, central memory and regulatory TCRB repertoires appeared to resemble one another more closely among patients than among healthy donors.

This receptor was taken from a woman aged 18-30 years in good health. Sequencing used stem cell memory CD4+ T cells from blood. Per the publication, the cell subset or site label means: stem cell-like memory CD4+ T cells. The sequence joins TRBV7-9 to TRBJ2-1; 8 central bases correspond to TRBD2. The CDR3 corresponds to CASSSRPSSGNYNEQFF. The sequenced DNA: TGTGCCAGCAGCTCCCGGCCGAGTAGCGGGAATTACAATGAGCAGTTCTTC.